These T cell receptor beta chains were read from a single sample in a study of blood T cell repertoires in COVID-19. Sequencing used immunoSEQ multiplex PCR; TCRdb keeps in-frame clones, though not all of them. The data show roughly 440,000 clones, 88% seen once. Sequences were obtained from peripheral blood. Receptors were obtained from a woman between 45 and 60 years old with COVID-19, enrolled during active disease. The CDR3 runs from the conserved cysteine through the conserved F or W. The D gene is left open where the match is weak. The size of a clone is reported for some rows only, either as once, few or many, or as a class for expanded clones.

>NA|TRBV14|TRBD2|TRBJ2-1
CASSQDRSGGPNEQFF
TGTGCCAGCAGCCAAGATCGGTCGGGGGGGCCCAATGAGCAGTTCTTC
>NA|TRBV23-1|NA|TRBJ1-3
CALGGGTRAGNTIYF
TGCGCCCTCGGGGGGGGGACCAGAGCTGGAAACACCATATATTTT
>NA|TRBV5-4|TRBD1|TRBJ1-2
CASSFQGENYGYTF
TGTGCCAGCAGCTTTCAGGGGGAAAACTATGGCTACACCTTC
>NA|TRBV19|NA|TRBJ1-1
CASLQRVTEAFF
TGTGCCAGCTTACAGAGGGTCACTGAAGCTTTCTTT
>NA|TRBV11-3|TRBD2|TRBJ2-1
CASSGGSRDEQFF
TGTGCCAGCTCCGGGGGGAGTAGAGATGAGCAGTTCTTC
>NA|TRBV9|NA|TRBJ1-2
CASSGAGGPAYGYTF
TGTGCCAGCAGCGGGGCCGGGGGGCCCGCCTATGGCTACACCTTC
>NA|TRBV2|NA|TRBJ2-2
CASSLQGRHTGELFF
TGTGCCAGCAGTTTACAGGGGAGGCACACCGGGGAGCTGTTTTTT
>NA|TRBV19|TRBD1|TRBJ1-1
CASSMTGGLNTEAFF
TGTGCCAGTAGTATGACAGGGGGCTTGAACACTGAAGCTTTCTTT
>NA|TRBV9|NA|TRBJ2-2
CASSVLGGVSSNTGELFF
TGTGCCAGCAGCGTCTTAGGAGGGGTCTCCTCAAACACCGGGGAGCTGTTTTTT
>NA|TRBV2|NA|TRBJ2-1
CASSVDIPREQFF
TGTGCCAGCAGCGTAGACATTCCAAGGGAGCAGTTCTTC
>NA|TRBV27|TRBD1|TRBJ1-5
CASSTNRQGSDQPQHF
TGTGCCAGCAGTACGAACCGACAGGGTTCAGATCAGCCCCAGCATTTT
>NA|TRBV7-8|NA|TRBJ1-1
CASSLVSGTEAFF
TGTGCCAGCAGCTTAGTTTCCGGCACTGAAGCTTTCTTT
>NA|TRBV7-2|NA|TRBJ2-1
CASALGGQSYNEQFF
TGTGCCAGCGCCCTCGGGGGGCAGTCCTACAATGAGCAGTTCTTC
>NA|TRBV2|NA|TRBJ2-2
CASSVGAGELFF
TGTGCCAGCAGTGTAGGGGCCGGGGAGCTGTTTTTT
>NA|TRBV19|TRBD1|TRBJ1-1
CASRTGGEAEAFF
TGTGCCAGTAGGACAGGGGGCGAGGCTGAAGCTTTCTTT
>NA|TRBV30|TRBD1|TRBJ2-1
CAWSGQGHNEQFF
TGTGCCTGGTCGGGACAGGGGCACAATGAGCAGTTCTTC
>NA|TRBV28|NA|TRBJ1-4
CASTDRFNEKLFF
TGTGCCAGCACCGACAGGTTTAATGAAAAACTGTTTTTT
>NA|TRBV5-4|TRBD1|TRBJ1-1
CASSSYGQGGEAFF
TGTGCCAGCAGCTCCTATGGACAGGGAGGGGAAGCTTTCTTT
>NA|TRBV3-1/TRBV3-2|TRBD2|TRBJ2-1
CASTRLAGGGNEQFF
TGTGCCAGCACCCGACTAGCGGGGGGAGGGAATGAGCAGTTCTTC
>once|TRBV5-1|TRBD2|TRBJ2-7
CASSESGGSYEQYF
TGCGCCAGCAGCGAGAGCGGGGGGTCCTACGAGCAGTACTTC
>NA|TRBV29-1|NA|TRBJ2-3
CSVPVVGADTQYF
TGCAGCGTTCCTGTGGTCGGGGCAGATACGCAGTATTTT
>NA|TRBV5-1|TRBD1|TRBJ1-1
CASSPTGVNTEAFF
TGCGCCAGCAGTCCGACAGGGGTTAACACTGAAGCTTTCTTT
>NA|TRBV5-6|NA|TRBJ1-2
CASSLVGTSNYGYTF
TGTGCCAGCAGCTTGGTCGGTACTTCTAACTATGGCTACACCTTC
>NA|TRBV12-3/TRBV12-4|NA|TRBJ1-2
CASMPPGMGGYTF
TGTGCCAGCATGCCGCCAGGGATGGGTGGCTACACCTTC
>NA|TRBV7-3|TRBD1|TRBJ2-6
CASSLDRGANVLTF
TGTGCCAGCAGCTTGGACAGGGGGGCCAACGTCCTGACTTTC
>NA|TRBV12-1|NA|TRBJ2-2
CASSFRLAANTGELFF
TGTGCCAGCAGCTTTCGGCTAGCGGCTAACACCGGGGAGCTGTTTTTT
>few|TRBV5-1|NA|TRBJ1-1
CASALQRANTEAFF
TGCGCCAGCGCCTTACAGAGGGCGAACACTGAAGCTTTCTTT
>once|TRBV10-3|NA|TRBJ1-1
CATEGGNTEAFF
TGTGCCACTGAGGGAGGGAACACTGAAGCTTTCTTT
>NA|TRBV19|TRBD1|TRBJ1-1
CASSTGTGAPPEAFF
TGTGCCAGTAGTACCGGGACAGGGGCCCCCCCTGAAGCTTTCTTT
>NA|TRBV30|TRBD1|TRBJ2-5
CAWTFTGGETQYF
TGTGCCTGGACGTTTACAGGGGGAGAGACCCAGTACTTC
>NA|TRBV9|NA|TRBJ2-1
CASSITGEQFF
TGTGCCAGCAGCATTACAGGAGAGCAGTTCTTC
>NA|TRBV7-3|NA|TRBJ2-6
CASSFSPLQGSGANVLTF
TGTGCCAGCAGCTTTTCCCCCCTGCAGGGCTCTGGGGCCAACGTCCTGACTTTC
>once|TRBV11-2|TRBD2|TRBJ2-3
CASSLLLAGVTDTQYF
TGTGCCAGCAGCCTCCTACTAGCGGGGGTCACAGATACGCAGTATTTT
>NA|TRBV28|TRBD1|TRBJ1-2
CASRIGQGAFGYTF
TGTGCCAGCAGAATCGGACAGGGGGCATTCGGCTACACCTTC
>NA|TRBV7-9|NA|TRBJ1-2
CANQGLDGYTF
TGTGCCAACCAGGGTCTAGATGGCTACACCTTC
>NA|TRBV30|NA|TRBJ2-3
CAWSVQRTTDTQYF
TGTGCCTGGAGTGTACAACGGACAACAGATACGCAGTATTTT
>NA|TRBV3-1/TRBV3-2|TRBD1|TRBJ1-5
CASSPGQGREPQHF
TGTGCCAGCAGCCCCGGACAGGGGAGGGAGCCCCAGCATTTT
>NA|TRBV30|TRBD2|TRBJ2-5
CAWSSGGRETQYF
TGTGCCTGGAGTTCCGGGGGGAGAGAGACCCAGTACTTC
>few|TRBV7-3|NA|TRBJ1-1
CASSERGGTEAFF
TGTGCCAGCAGCGAAAGGGGGGGCACTGAAGCTTTCTTT
>NA|TRBV19|TRBD1|TRBJ1-1
CASRDRTGMTEAFF
TGTGCCAGTAGGGATCGGACAGGGATGACTGAAGCTTTCTTT
>NA|TRBV2|NA|TRBJ1-5
CASSEQVQGNQPQHF
TGTGCCAGCAGTGAACAGGTGCAGGGGAATCAGCCCCAGCATTTT
>NA|TRBV30|NA|TRBJ1-3
CAWNSGGNTIYF
TGTGCCTGGAATAGTGGTGGAAACACCATATATTTT
>NA|TRBV10-3|TRBD1|TRBJ1-3
CAISPTGSSGNTIYF
TGTGCCATCAGCCCGACAGGGAGCTCTGGAAACACCATATATTTT
>NA|TRBV11-2|NA|TRBJ1-4
CASSLGGGEKLFF
TGTGCCAGCAGCTTAGGAGGAGGGGAAAAACTGTTTTTT
>NA|TRBV4-1|NA|TRBJ2-7
CASSQERGSYEQYF
TGCGCCAGCAGCCAAGAAAGGGGCAGTTACGAGCAGTACTTC
>NA|TRBV15|TRBD1|TRBJ2-7
CATSGGQGDEQYF
TGTGCCACCAGCGGCGGACAGGGTGACGAGCAGTACTTC
>NA|TRBV5-1|NA|TRBJ1-1
CASTTALNTEAFF
TGCGCCAGCACTACAGCTTTGAACACTGAAGCTTTCTTT
>NA|TRBV5-1|NA|TRBJ1-2
CASSLWVEGPYGYTF
TGCGCCAGCAGCTTGTGGGTGGAGGGACCTTATGGCTACACCTTC
>once|TRBV6-1|TRBD1|TRBJ1-4
CASSDLTGRGEKLFF
TGTGCCAGCAGTGATCTGACAGGGCGAGGGGAAAAACTGTTTTTT
>NA|TRBV2|NA|TRBJ1-1
CASRGAAEAFF
TGTGCCAGCAGGGGGGCAGCTGAAGCTTTCTTT
>NA|TRBV9|TRBD1|TRBJ1-6
CASSEDRVSPLHF
TGTGCCAGCAGCGAGGACAGGGTTTCACCCCTCCACTTT
>NA|TRBV10-2|NA|TRBJ1-6
CATRAGGQDSDSPLHF
TGCGCCACCAGAGCGGGGGGCCAGGATTCGGATTCACCCCTCCACTTT
>NA|TRBV5-4|NA|TRBJ1-2
CASSLAGSEGMGYTF
TGTGCCAGCAGCTTGGCCGGCAGTGAGGGAATGGGATACACCTTC